These 15 T cell receptor beta chains were sequenced from one sample in a study of naive and memory T cell subsets. Both TRBC1 and TRBC2 were covered by a beta constant-region primer of two equimolar oligonucleotides. Nested alpha and beta constant-region primers with the SP2 primer drove four PCR rounds on ligated cDNA. TCRdb re-analysed the UMI-ligation and nested PCR reads in MiXCR, keeping a single row per CDR3 protein. The sample has roughly 130,000 distinct CDR3 sequences, roughly 32% seen once. Sequencing used central memory CD4+ T cells from blood. These receptors all come from a human donor in good health.

At least ten counts were recorded for this clonotype. V usage is TRBV2 and J usage is TRBJ2-3; D remains ambiguous. V was clipped by 8 bases and J by 2 bases, with 8 bases between them. Germline V gene data show CDR1 as SNHLY and CDR2 as FYNNEI. This CDR3 has 12 residues. In DNA form, the CDR3 reads TGTGCCAGCGGGAAATACACAGATACGCAGTATTTT. Amino acid sequence: CASGKYTDTQYF.

The V call is TRBV20-1, the J call TRBJ1-5; 7 bases are shared with TRBD1. The CDR3 runs 14 residues. Germline CDR1 reads DFQATT; CDR2 reads SNEGSKA (reference sequence). Trimming took 4 bases from V and 4 from J; bases not matched to a gene: 7. DNA of the CDR3: TGCAGTGCTATCAACAGGGGCCCGAATCAGCCCCAGCATTTT. Translation gives CSAINRGPNQPQHF.

The genes are TRBV20-1 and TRBJ2-7, with TRBD2 matching 8 bases. This CDR3 is built from 14 residues. J gave up 3 bases and V 3 bases, and 7 bases lay outside the gene matches. Germline V gene data show CDR1 as DFQATT and CDR2 as SNEGSKA (reference sequence). CDR3 nucleotides: TGCAGTGCTAGTCCAAGCGGGAGATACTACGAGCAGTACTTC. As protein: CSASPSGRYYEQYF.

This clonotype showed up just a few times. The chain employs TRBV5-1 and TRBJ2-3, with TRBD1 as a possible D gene (5 bases). The CDR3 extends over 13 amino acids. Germline CDR1 and CDR2: SGHRS and YFSETQ. V dropped 0 bases and J dropped 7 bases, with 9 bases sitting between them. CDR3 in amino acids: CASSLEGAYTQYF. The CDR3 DNA reads as TGCGCCAGCAGCTTGGAAGGGGCGTATACGCAGTATTTT.

The J gene is TRBJ2-1, the V gene TRBV28; 11 bases align to TRBD2. The CDR3 runs to 13 residues. CDR1 is MDHEN and CDR2 is SYDVKM in the germline V gene. Germline trimming cut 8 bases from V and 7 bases from J; bases unmatched to any gene: 4. CDR3 region: CASLAGGPNEQFF. The CDR3 DNA reads TGTGCCAGCCTAGCGGGAGGTCCTAATGAGCAGTTCTTC.

The CDR3 nucleotides read TGTGCCAGCAGTTTAAGTAGCGGGAGAGGATCGGAGACCCAGTACTTC. It specifies CASSLSSGRGSETQYF. The rearrangement joins TRBV12-3 or TRBV12-4 to TRBJ2-5, with 9 bases aligning to TRBD2. Unmatched junction bases numbered 9, after V lost 2 bases and J lost 5 bases. This CDR3 is 16 amino acids long.

The rearrangement uses TRBV3-1 and TRBJ2-1, with D perhaps matching TRBD2 (5 bases). Germline CDR1 reads LGHDT; CDR2 reads YNNKEL (reference sequence). The CDR3 is 15 residues long. V shed 4 bases and J shed 8 bases, with 18 bases lying between them. CDR3 amino acids: CASSPRSGPTYEQFF. As DNA, the CDR3 is TGTGCCAGCAGCCCCCGCAGCGGACCCACCTATGAGCAGTTCTTC.

The CDR3 coding sequence is TGTGCCAGCAGTCGGACTACCGGGGAGCTGTTTTTT. It translates to CASSRTTGELFF. V usage is TRBV6-5 and J usage is TRBJ2-2, with D maybe TRBD2 (5 bases). Trimming stripped 5 bases from V and 5 bases from J, with 6 bases between. The CDR3 is 12 residues long. Germline V gives CDR1 MNHEY, CDR2 SVGAGI.

The J gene is TRBJ2-7, the V gene TRBV28; D is uncertain. V was pared by 5 bases and J by 3 bases, with 5 bases between. The germline gives CDR1 MDHEN, CDR2 SYDVKM. The CDR3 extends over 11 amino acids. This CDR3 is CASSVYYEQYF. The CDR3 bases are TGTGCCAGCAGTGTTTACTACGAGCAGTACTTC.

The chain combines TRBV2 with TRBJ2-7; the match to TRBD1 covers 7 bases. Germline V gives CDR1 SNHLY, CDR2 FYNNEI. The J segment lost 5 bases and the V segment lost 4 bases, leaving 5 bases of the junction unmatched. The CDR3 extends over 13 amino acids. The CDR3 nucleotides read TGTGCCAGCAGTGGATGGGGGACAGACGAGCAGTACTTC. As protein: CASSGWGTDEQYF.

The CDR3 here is CASSYGTWDGYTF. CDR3 DNA: TGTGCCAGCAGTTACGGTACGTGGGATGGCTACACCTTC. The gene calls are TRBV6-2 or TRBV6-3 and TRBJ1-2, with D unresolved. The germline CDR1 and CDR2 sequences are MNHEY and SVGEGT. With 2 bases removed from V and 6 bases from J, the gap between germline ends came to 10 bases. CDR3 length equals 13 residues.

The chain links TRBV29-1 to TRBJ2-1; D ambiguous. Germline-derived CDR1 and CDR2 are SQVTM and ANQGSEA. The CDR3 contains 12 residues. Trimming took off 5 bases at V and 7 bases at J, with 12 bases between the two ends. The DNA for the CDR3 is TGCAGCGTTCGGTCTTGGCAAAATGAGCAGTTCTTC. Translating it yields CSVRSWQNEQFF.

J is TRBJ1-3 and V is TRBV20-1, with D possibly TRBD1 on 6 matching bases. The germline V gene encodes CDR1 DFQATT and CDR2 SNEGSKA (reference sequence). This CDR3 contains 15 residues. With 2 bases removed from V and 1 base from J, the gap between germline ends came to 12 bases. For the CDR3, the DNA is TGCAGTGCTAGACCCCAAGGGGGGTCTGGAAACACCATATATTTT. Translated, it gives CSARPQGGSGNTIYF.

This clonotype appeared a few times. V is TRBV6-5 and J is TRBJ1-2; D is ambiguous. Between the trimmed V and J ends, which lost 5 bases and 3 bases, there was a span of 10 bases. The V gene's germline CDR1 is MNHEY and CDR2 SVGAGI. This CDR3 region has 13 residues. The CDR3 loop reads CASSGRLHYGYTF. CDR3 bases: TGTGCCAGCAGTGGACGCCTGCACTATGGCTACACCTTC.

This chain links TRBV10-3 with TRBJ1-1; no clear D. The CDR3 runs 13 residues. The V gene's germline CDR1 is ENHRY and CDR2 SYGVKD. Trimming pared 4 bases from V and 7 bases from J, leaving 13 bases between. CDR3 sequence: CAISGEKGGEAFF. CDR3 bases: TGTGCCATCAGTGGGGAGAAAGGCGGTGAAGCTTTCTTT.